What follows describes a single TCR beta chain. The source of the sample is a study of blood T cell repertoires in COVID-19. Background on the study: There were acute and convalescent COVID-19 samples, and they came from the United States, Italy and Spain.

V dropped 1 base and J dropped 0 bases, with 4 bases sitting between them. CDR1 and CDR2 (germline): SGHDT, YYEEEE. The CDR3 length is 13 residues. Produced via immunoSEQ multiplex PCR; TCRdb's table is partial and in-frame only. The sample includes about 58,000 clones, about 79% seen only once; the top ten take 4.9%. This TCR derives from a human donor in a cohort sampled during active COVID-19. The chain has TRBV5-6 and TRBJ1-1, with unresolved D. The sample was peripheral blood. Written as DNA, the CDR3 is TGTGCCAGCAGCTTGTTCGTGAACACTGAAGCTTTCTTT. Translating gives CASSLFVNTEAFF. Combining the CDR3 with reference TRBV5-6 and TRBJ1-1 gives the whole variable domain DAGVTQSPTHLIKTRGQQVTLRCSPKSGHDTVSWYQQALGQGPQFIFQYYEEEERQRGNFPDRFSGHQFPNYSSELNVNALLLGDSALYLCASSLFVNTEAFFGQGTRLTVV.